This T cell receptor (beta chain) was recorded in a study of CD8 T cells in ankylosing spondylitis. Germline-derived CDR1 and CDR2 are DFQATT and SNEGSKA (reference sequence). The CDR3 runs to 15 residues. V dropped 4 bases and J dropped 4; count of bases not matched to a gene: 10. In TCRdb, the 5' RACE reads were re-called with MiXCR into one record per CDR3 protein. The sample includes about 30,000 distinct CDR3 sequences, more than 30% of them seen just once. This clonotype has a handful of counts. The chain links TRBV20-1 to TRBJ1-1; TRBD1 matches 9 bases. The sequenced material came from synovial fluid, either unsorted or a sorted T cell fraction (not recorded which). This clonotype originated in a male donor with ankylosing spondylitis. CDR3 region: CSAIPRDREITEAFF. CDR3 nucleotide sequence: TGCAGTGCTATCCCCCGGGACAGGGAGATCACTGAAGCTTTCTTT.